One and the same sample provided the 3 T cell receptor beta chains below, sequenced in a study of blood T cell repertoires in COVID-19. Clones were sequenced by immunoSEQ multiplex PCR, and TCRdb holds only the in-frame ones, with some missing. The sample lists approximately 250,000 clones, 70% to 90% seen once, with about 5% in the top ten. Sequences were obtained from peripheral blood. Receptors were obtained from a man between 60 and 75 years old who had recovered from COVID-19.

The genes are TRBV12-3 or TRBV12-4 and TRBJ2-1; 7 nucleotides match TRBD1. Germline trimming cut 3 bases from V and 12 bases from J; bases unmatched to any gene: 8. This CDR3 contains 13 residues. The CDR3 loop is CASSFVDRAGQFF. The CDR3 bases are TGTGCCAGCAGTTTTGTAGACAGGGCGGGGCAGTTCTTC.

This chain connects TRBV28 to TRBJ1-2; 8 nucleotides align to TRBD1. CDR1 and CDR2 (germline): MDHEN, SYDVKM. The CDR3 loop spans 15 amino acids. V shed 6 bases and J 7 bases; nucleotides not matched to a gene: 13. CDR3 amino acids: CASSRTDRVRPGYTF. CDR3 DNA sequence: TGTGCCAGCAGCCGGACGGACAGGGTTCGCCCTGGCTACACCTTC.

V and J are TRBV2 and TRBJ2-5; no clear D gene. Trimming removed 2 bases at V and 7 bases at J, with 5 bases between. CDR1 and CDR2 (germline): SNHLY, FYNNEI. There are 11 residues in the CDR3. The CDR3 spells CASSETGTQYF. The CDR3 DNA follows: TGTGCCAGCAGTGAAACGGGGACCCAGTACTTC.